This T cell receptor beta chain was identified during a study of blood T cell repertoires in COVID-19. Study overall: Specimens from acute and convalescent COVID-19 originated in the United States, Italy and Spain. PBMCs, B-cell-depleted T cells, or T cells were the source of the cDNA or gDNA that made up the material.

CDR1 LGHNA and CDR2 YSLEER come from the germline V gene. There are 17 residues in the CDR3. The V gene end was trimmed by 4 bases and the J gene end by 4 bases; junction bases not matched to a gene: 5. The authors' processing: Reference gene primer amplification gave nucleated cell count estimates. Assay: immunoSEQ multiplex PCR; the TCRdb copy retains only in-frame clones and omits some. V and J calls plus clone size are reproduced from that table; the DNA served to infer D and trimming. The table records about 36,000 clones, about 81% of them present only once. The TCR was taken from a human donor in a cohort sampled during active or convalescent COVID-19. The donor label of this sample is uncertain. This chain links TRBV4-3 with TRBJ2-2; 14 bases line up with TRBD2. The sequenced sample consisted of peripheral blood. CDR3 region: CASSRVTSGRGTGELFF. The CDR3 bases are TGCGCCAGCAGCCGAGTGACTAGCGGGAGGGGCACCGGGGAGCTGTTTTTT.